These 25 T cell receptor beta chains came from one sample sequenced in a study of T cells in Graves' hyperthyroidism and ophthalmopathy. Authors of the study amplified TCR beta CDR3 regions from RNA transcripts. TCR CDR3 regions were first amplified by RT-PCR with HTBI primers. TCRdb independently ran MiXCR on the multiplex PCR reads; one entry per CDR3 protein. The data show a few hundred thousand distinct CDR3 sequences, with roughly 14% seen just once and approximately 14% held by the top ten. Sequenced sample: blood. The receptors come from a young woman with Graves' hyperthyroidism.

This clonotype has just a few counts. Being one base from a much bigger clone, this may be a read error. The genes are TRBV20-1 and TRBJ2-2, with 9 bases matching TRBD2. There are 15 residues in the CDR3. CDR1 and CDR2 from the germline V gene are DFQATT and SNEGSKA (reference sequence). The CDR3 region has the DNA TGCAGTGCTAGAGATATAGCGGGAGACACCGGGGAGCTGGTTTTT. Its protein product is CSARDIAGDTGELVF.

This clonotype has only a few counts. This CDR3 is CASSQGRVTGTQYF. The CDR3 DNA reads as TGTGCCAGCAGCCAAGGGCGTGTAACGGGGACGCAGTATTTT. This chain links TRBV3-1 with TRBJ2-3; D might be TRBD2 (5 bases). The CDR3 has 14 amino acids. The V gene's germline CDR1 is LGHDT and CDR2 YNNKEL (reference sequence). V was trimmed by 1 base and J by 9 bases, leaving 14 bases between them.

This clonotype was recorded a few times. This chain connects TRBV6-5 to TRBJ2-2; D might be TRBD1 (5 bases). CDR1 is MNHEY, CDR2 SVGAGI, per germline. The length of the CDR3 is 14 residues. V was trimmed by 5 bases and J by 1 base, leaving 8 bases between them. CDR3 sequence: CASSIQVNTGELFF. CDR3 nucleotide sequence: TGTGCCAGCAGTATACAGGTGAACACCGGGGAGCTGTTTTTT.

The chain is built from TRBV15 and TRBJ1-6; 7 bases align to TRBD1. The CDR3 is made up of 14 amino acids. V shed 3 bases, J shed 10 bases, and the junction held 6 bases outside the gene matches. Germline V gene data show CDR1 as LNHNV and CDR2 as YYDKDF (reference sequence). The CDR3 reads CATSRTGRESPLHF. The CDR3 coding sequence is TGTGCCACCAGCAGGACAGGGCGGGAGTCACCCCTCCACTTT.

In this sample, this clonotype turned up many times. This chain uses TRBV7-9 with TRBJ1-1; a possible D gene is TRBD1 (5 bases). V lost 5 bases, J lost 0 bases, and 10 bases lay in between. CDR3 length equals 14 residues. Germline assignment: CDR1 SEHNR and CDR2 FQNEAQ (reference sequence). CDR3 region: CASSRGRLNTEAFF. The CDR3 DNA reads TGTGCCAGCAGCCGGGGACGTCTGAACACTGAAGCTTTCTTT.

The rearrangement uses TRBV28 and TRBJ1-5; D gene unclear. Germline CDR1 reads MDHEN; CDR2 reads SYDVKM. This CDR3 region has 12 residues. Trimming shortened V by 3 bases and J by 6 bases, and 6 bases separated the two germline ends. CDR3 DNA: TGTGCCAGCAGTTTGGAGGTTCAGCCCCAGCATTTT. Its protein is CASSLEVQPQHF.

This clonotype was seen many times. The chain joins TRBV5-1 to TRBJ2-1; D is possibly TRBD2 (6 bases). V lost 3 bases, J lost 4 bases, and 11 bases lay in between. Per germline, CDR1 SGHRS and CDR2 YFSETQ. This CDR3 region has 14 residues. CDR3 sequence: CASSWRDSYNEQFF. The CDR3 region has the DNA TGCGCCAGCAGCTGGAGGGACTCGTACAATGAGCAGTTCTTC.

This clonotype was counted at least ten times. The chain links TRBV7-9 to TRBJ2-5; D gene uncertain. This CDR3 spans 13 amino acids. V was shortened by 5 bases and J by 6 bases, with 13 bases between the two germline ends. The V gene's germline CDR1 is SEHNR and CDR2 FQNEAQ (reference sequence). CDR3 in DNA: TGTGCCAGCAGCCGTCCCCGTAAACAGACCCAGTACTTC. It codes for CASSRPRKQTQYF.

The CDR3 region has the DNA TGTGCCAGCAGCGACAGGGACGCCGGGGAGCTGTTTTTT. It codes for CASSDRDAGELFF. The chain recombines TRBV11-3 with TRBJ2-2, with 7 bases identical to TRBD1. The CDR3 consists of 13 residues. V was pared by 5 bases and J by 6 bases, with 3 bases of the junction left unmatched. CDR1 and CDR2 (germline): SGHNT, YENEEA.

The rearrangement joins TRBV24-1 to TRBJ2-1; 14 nucleotides line up with TRBD2. J lost 2 bases, V lost 12 bases, and 11 bases had no gene match. The CDR3 covers 17 residues. Per germline, CDR1 KGHDR and CDR2 SFDVKD. The CDR3 nucleotides read TGTGCCTCCTCCGGGACTAGCGGGAGAGCCCCCTACAATGAGCAGTTCTTC. Its protein is CASSGTSGRAPYNEQFF.

This clonotype showed up just a few times. The gene calls are TRBV7-8 and TRBJ1-2; 9 bases line up with TRBD1. CDR3 length equals 14 residues. The V and J ends lost 2 bases and 6 bases, in that order; junction bases with no gene match: 4. CDR1 is SGHVS, CDR2 FQNEAQ, per germline. This CDR3 reads CASSLSRQGDGYTF. CDR3 nucleotides: TGTGCCAGCAGCTTATCCCGACAGGGGGATGGCTACACCTTC.

The rearrangement joins TRBV5-4 to TRBJ2-1, with D hard to call. This CDR3 region has 16 residues. Germline V gene data show CDR1 as SGHNT and CDR2 as YYREEE (reference sequence). V lost 1 base and J lost 0, with 11 bases in between. The CDR3 loop is CASSLWGRSSYNEQFF. The DNA of the CDR3 is TGTGCCAGCAGCTTGTGGGGTAGGAGCTCCTACAATGAGCAGTTCTTC.

J is TRBJ2-3 and V is TRBV4-2; D gene uncertain. The CDR3 length is 15 residues. CDR1 is LGHNA and CDR2 is YNFKEQ in the germline V gene. The V end was cut by 6 bases, the J end by 0 bases, with 13 bases between. The CDR3 region is CASRKTAPSTDTQYF. In DNA, the CDR3 is TGTGCCAGCAGAAAAACAGCACCTAGCACAGATACGCAGTATTTT.

V is TRBV5-4 and J is TRBJ2-2, with 7 bases lining up with TRBD1. Trimming cost V 5 bases and J 5 bases; bases outside gene matches: 6. The CDR3 extends over 14 amino acids. CDR1 and CDR2 (germline): SGHNT, YYREEE (reference sequence). The CDR3 nucleotides read TGTGCCAGCAGTCGACAGGGAAGGACCGGGGAGCTGTTTTTT. It encodes CASSRQGRTGELFF.

V usage is TRBV25-1 and J usage is TRBJ1-4, with D perhaps matching TRBD1 (6 bases). The CDR3 totals 17 residues. Germline-derived CDR1 and CDR2 are MGHDK and SYGVNS. V lost 5 bases and J lost 2, with 18 bases in between. The CDR3 region has the DNA TGTGCCAGCAGTCTTTATGCGAAAGGGGGGACTAATGAAAAACTGTTTTTT. Translation: CASSLYAKGGTNEKLFF.

V gene TRBV20-1 combines with J gene TRBJ2-7; D gene ambiguous. CDR1 and CDR2 from the germline V gene are DFQATT and SNEGSKA (reference sequence). V lost 6 bases to trimming and J lost 2 bases, with 14 bases between them. The CDR3 is 13 residues long. CDR3 in amino acids: CSADRGRPYEQYF. CDR3 nucleotides: TGCAGTGCCGACCGAGGTCGCCCCTACGAGCAGTACTTC.

The table lists this clonotype with many counts. The rearrangement joins TRBV5-6 to TRBJ1-6; 7 bases are a match to TRBD1. The CDR3 length is 15 residues. After removal of 4 bases from V and 10 bases from J, the junction contained 11 bases not matched to a gene. In germline, CDR1 is SGHDT, CDR2 YYEEEE. The CDR3 region is CASSITGVVRSPLHF. The CDR3 bases are TGTGCCAGCAGCATCACAGGGGTCGTCCGCTCACCCCTCCACTTT.

This clonotype was found a few times. The rearrangement joins TRBV7-9 to TRBJ2-7, with D possibly TRBD2 on 5 matching bases. V dropped 5 bases and J dropped 6 bases, with 20 bases sitting between them. In germline, CDR1 is SEHNR, CDR2 FQNEAQ (reference sequence). The CDR3 length is 15 residues. The chain's CDR3 is CASSPKGPGVLEQYF. CDR3 nucleotide sequence: TGTGCCAGCAGCCCAAAAGGACCCGGGGTGCTCGAGCAGTACTTC. The full variable domain, rest sourced from reference TRBV7-9 and TRBJ2-7, is DTGVSQNPRHKITKRGQNVTFRCDPISEHNRLYWYRQTLGQGPEFLTYFQNEAQLEKSRLLSDRFSAERPKGSFSTLEIQRTEQGDSAMYLCASSPKGPGVLEQYFGPGTRLTVT.

The sample holds many counts of this clonotype. The rearrangement joins TRBV28 to TRBJ1-2; D may be TRBD1 (6 bases). From germline, CDR1 is MDHEN and CDR2 SYDVKM. There are 12 residues in the CDR3. Trimming took 9 bases from V and 5 from J, leaving 13 bases between them. CDR3 residues: CASSQGRYGYTF. CDR3 in DNA: TGTGCCAGTTCCCAGGGGAGGTATGGCTACACCTTC.

This clonotype has more than one count but fewer than ten. J is TRBJ2-7 and V is TRBV25-1, with 10 nucleotides matching TRBD2. The CDR3 totals 16 residues. Trimming at V came to 0 bases and at J to 7 bases, leaving 9 bases not matched to a gene. The germline gives CDR1 MGHDK, CDR2 SYGVNS. CDR3 sequence: CASSEYRTSGVGEQYF. The CDR3 DNA sequence: TGTGCCAGCAGTGAATATCGAACTAGCGGGGTGGGGGAGCAGTACTTC.

The table lists this clonotype with a few counts. The J gene is TRBJ2-7, the V gene TRBV6-1; D uncertain. The germline V and J ends were trimmed by 6 bases and 3 bases, with 15 bases remaining between them. CDR3 length: 14 residues. Germline V gene sequence: CDR1 MNHNS, CDR2 SASEGT. As DNA, the CDR3 is TGTGCCAGCAGACCCGGCCTGGCCCACTACGAGCAGTACTTC. It translates to CASRPGLAHYEQYF.

This clonotype was seen only a few times. The CDR3 reads CASSMGLQHQPQHF. The CDR3 coding sequence is TGTGCCAGTAGTATGGGCTTACAGCATCAGCCCCAGCATTTT. The chain couples TRBV19 to TRBJ1-5; unclear D gene. The CDR3 runs 14 residues. V was cut by 3 bases and J by 5 bases, with 11 bases left in between. In germline, CDR1 is LNHDA, CDR2 SQIVND (reference sequence).

The chain uses TRBV5-1 and TRBJ2-1, with D maybe TRBD2 (6 bases). The CDR3 has 19 residues. The V gene lost 2 bases and the J gene lost 2 bases, with 23 bases spanning the gap. The germline V gene has CDR1 SGHRS and CDR2 YFSETQ. The CDR3 bases are TGCGCCAGCAGCTTCCCAATAGGCGGGTTAGCGGCCCCCTACAATGAGCAGTTCTTC. Translating it yields CASSFPIGGLAAPYNEQFF.

This clonotype came up many times. This sequence joins TRBV3-1 and TRBJ2-1; no reliable D call. The length of the CDR3 is 16 residues. Germline lookup yields CDR1 LGHDT and CDR2 YNNKEL (reference sequence). The V end was cut by 10 bases, the J end by 0 bases, with 19 bases between. In nucleotides, the CDR3 is TGTGCCACCGCCCCGGACCTACTCAGCTCCTACAATGAGCAGTTCTTC. It encodes CATAPDLLSSYNEQFF.

This clonotype was recorded many times. The V gene is TRBV20-1, the J gene TRBJ1-5; possible D gene TRBD1, 6 bases. Germline CDR1 and CDR2: DFQATT and SNEGSKA (reference sequence). This CDR3 is built from 13 residues. V was trimmed by 0 bases and J by 6 bases, leaving 9 bases between them. CDR3: CSAREQGGQPQHF. For the CDR3, the DNA is TGCAGTGCTAGAGAACAGGGAGGTCAGCCCCAGCATTTT.